This T cell receptor (beta chain) was captured in a study of cytomegalovirus exposure and HLA in healthy donors. Unrecorded immune exposures were likely, despite nominal health at sampling. The CDR3 extends over 17 amino acids. V lost 3 bases to trimming and J lost 8 bases; unmatched junction nucleotides: 13. In germline, CDR1 is SGHDN, CDR2 FVKESK. Both 60 Vbeta primers and 13 Jbeta primers went into the PCR. Generated by immunoSEQ multiplex PCR, the TCRdb table keeps only in-frame clones and is missing some. The table shows roughly 62,000 clones, with about four fifths occurring only once. Broader study findings: The CMV antigen specificity of a few CMV-associated chains was confirmed through in vitro analysis. Donor immune exposure was known only as CMV serostatus.

Worth noting for this clone: Its antigen is unidentified.

V is TRBV14 and J is TRBJ2-1; TRBD2 aligns across 10 bases. What was sequenced was PBMCs. The TCR was taken from a woman aged 30 to 39 in good health and CMV-seronegative. The CDR3 DNA reads TGTGCCAGCAGCCAGCCCGGGCTAGCGGGAGTTAGCTATGAGCAGTTCTTC. Its translation: CASSQPGLAGVSYEQFF.